The 27 T cell receptor beta chains below come from one sample, sequenced in a study of shared clonotypes between healthy human individuals. This table comes from immunoSEQ multiplex PCR, and its TCRdb copy is limited to in-frame clones, with some not included. The sample consists of about 1,900,000 clones, about 95% of them appearing once. Positively selected for CCR7, the CD45RO-negative cells used as naive CD8 cells excluded terminally differentiated effector memory CD45RA+ cells. Sequencing was carried out using naive CD8+ T cells sorted from blood. All receptors derive from a man aged 18 to 35 in good health.

The CDR3 nucleotides are TGTGCCTGGACTCACAGGGAAACCTACGAGCAGTACTTC. It codes for CAWTHRETYEQYF. The V gene is TRBV30, the J gene TRBJ2-7; D may be TRBD1 (6 bases). Per germline, CDR1 GTSNPN and CDR2 SVGIG (reference sequence). V lost 4 bases and J 2 bases, leaving 12 bases between the germline ends. The CDR3 spans 13 residues.

This chain joins TRBV10-2 and TRBJ1-6; D remains unclear. The V and J ends lost 3 bases and 9 bases respectively, with 9 bases between them. Germline V gene lookup returns CDR1 WSHSY and CDR2 SAAADI. This CDR3 region has 13 residues. Here the CDR3 DNA reads TGCGCCAGCAGTGACTACTCAGGTTCACCCCTCCACTTT. This translates into CASSDYSGSPLHF.

DNA for the CDR3: TGCGCCAGCCGCTGGATTACTGACGGGGAGCTGTTTTTT. Translation gives CASRWITDGELFF. The genes are TRBV4-1 and TRBJ2-2; D gene unclear. This CDR3 contains 13 residues. The V end lost 8 bases, the J end lost 7 bases, and 14 bases lay between the germline ends. CDR1 is MGHRA and CDR2 is YSYEKL in the germline V gene.

The rearrangement uses TRBV11-2 and TRBJ2-5; 12 bases map to TRBD2. Trimming removed 2 bases from V and 5 bases from J; junction bases left unmatched: 3. CDR3 length equals 15 residues. The germline gives CDR1 SGHAT, CDR2 FQNNGV. As DNA, the CDR3 is TGTGCCAGCAGCTTAAGCACTAGCGGGAGGGAGACCCAGTACTTC. Its translation: CASSLSTSGRETQYF.

This chain connects TRBV13 to TRBJ2-3; no firm D call. CDR1 and CDR2 from the germline V gene are PRHDT and FYEKMQ (reference sequence). CDR3 size: 14 residues. The V end lost 0 bases, the J end lost 2 bases, and 6 bases lay between the germline ends. The CDR3 DNA sequence: TGTGCCAGCAGCTTAGGACTTGACACAGATACGCAGTATTTT. Translation: CASSLGLDTDTQYF.

The gene calls are TRBV27 and TRBJ1-4; D is unresolved. Trimming removed 4 bases at V and 0 bases at J, with 9 bases between. The CDR3 extends over 15 amino acids. CDR1 MNHEY and CDR2 SMNVEV come from the germline V gene (reference sequence). CDR3 coding DNA: TGTGCCAGCAGTTCCCTAGGCCCAACTAATGAAAAACTGTTTTTT. This sequence encodes CASSSLGPTNEKLFF.

The chain carries TRBV27 and TRBJ2-6; weak D call: TRBD2 (6 bases). V gave up 2 bases and J gave up 3 bases, with 11 bases separating them. The germline V gene has CDR1 MNHEY and CDR2 SMNVEV (reference sequence). This CDR3 comprises 16 residues. CDR3 amino acids: CASSLSSGDGANVLTF. The CDR3 nucleotides are TGTGCCAGCAGTTTAAGTTCGGGGGATGGGGCCAACGTCCTGACTTTC. The full variable domain, in which reference TRBV27 and TRBJ2-6 provide the parts outside the CDR3, is EAQVTQNPRYLITVTGKKLTVTCSQNMNHEYMSWYRQDPGLGLRQIYYSMNVEVTDKGDVPEGYKVSRKEKRNFPLILESPSPNQTSLYFCASSLSSGDGANVLTFGAGSRLTVL.

About this clone itself: In the same sample, other DNA sequences code for this CDR3. The gene calls are TRBV9 and TRBJ1-3; 8 bases align to TRBD1. Germline CDR1 and CDR2: SGDLS and YYNGEE. The CDR3 is made up of 14 amino acids. V dropped 3 bases and J dropped 5; count of bases not matched to a gene: 4. The CDR3 region is CASSAGQGRNTIYF. The CDR3 DNA reads as TGTGCCAGCAGCGCTGGACAGGGAAGAAACACCATATATTTT.

Only one count was recorded for this clone. The chain is built from TRBV11-2 and TRBJ2-5, with D tentatively TRBD1 or TRBD2 (6 bases each). V lost 8 bases to trimming and J lost 5 bases, with 18 bases between them. The CDR3 extends over 14 amino acids. Germline V gene data show CDR1 as SGHAT and CDR2 as FQNNGV. CDR3 residues: CASQPSGGGETQYF. CDR3 DNA: TGTGCCAGCCAACCTTCAGGAGGGGGGGAGACCCAGTACTTC.

The chain carries TRBV9 and TRBJ2-3, with D maybe TRBD2 (6 bases). CDR1 is SGDLS, CDR2 YYNGEE, per germline. CDR3 length equals 16 residues. V lost 2 bases to trimming and J lost 0 bases, with 13 bases between them. The CDR3 loop is CASSVGIAESTDTQYF. The CDR3 DNA is TGTGCCAGCAGCGTGGGAATAGCGGAAAGCACAGATACGCAGTATTTT.

The V gene is TRBV2, the J gene TRBJ1-4; no reliable D call. With 6 bases removed from V and 0 bases from J, the gap between germline ends came to 20 bases. The CDR3 runs to 18 residues. Germline V gene data show CDR1 as SNHLY and CDR2 as FYNNEI. This chain's CDR3 is CASREWLFGDATNEKLFF. In DNA, the CDR3 is TGTGCCAGCAGGGAATGGCTTTTTGGGGATGCAACTAATGAAAAACTGTTTTTT. Full variable domain (remainder filled in from reference TRBV2 and TRBJ1-4): EPEVTQTPSHQVTQMGQEVILRCVPISNHLYFYWYRQILGQKVEFLVSFYNNEISEKSEIFDDQFSVERPDGSNFTLKIRSTKLEDSAMYFCASREWLFGDATNEKLFFGSGTQLSVL.

The rearrangement joins TRBV7-3 to TRBJ1-3, with TRBD1 as a possible D gene (5 bases). The ends were cut back, 4 bases at V and 1 base at J, with 17 bases in the middle. The germline V gene has CDR1 SGHTA and CDR2 FQGTGA. CDR3 length: 17 amino acids. The CDR3 bases are TGTGCCAGCAGCTGGGCGGGGCAAATGATATCTGGAAACACCATATATTTT. Its protein is CASSWAGQMISGNTIYF.

The V call is TRBV28, the J call TRBJ1-6; tentatively, D is TRBD1 (6 bases). Germline V gene lookup returns CDR1 MDHEN and CDR2 SYDVKM. This CDR3 comprises 14 residues. The V gene lost 3 bases and the J gene lost 7 bases, with 10 bases spanning the gap. CDR3: CASSFGGMNSPLHF. The CDR3 DNA follows: TGTGCCAGCAGTTTTGGGGGCATGAATTCACCCCTCCACTTT.

The rearrangement uses TRBV4-2 and TRBJ1-5; TRBD1 matches at 8 bases. Germline values: CDR1 LGHNA, CDR2 YNFKEQ. This CDR3 has 15 amino acids. J was trimmed by 4 bases and V by 2 bases; bases with no gene match: 4. The CDR3 loop reads CASSQQDRENQPQHF. As DNA, the CDR3 is TGTGCCAGCAGCCAACAGGACAGGGAAAATCAGCCCCAGCATTTT.

The sample holds one count of this clone. The CDR3, as DNA: TGCGCCAGCAGCCTCCCGGGGGCCCCAGAGACCCAGTACTTC. Translated, it gives CASSLPGAPETQYF. The chain has TRBV4-1 and TRBJ2-5; D may match TRBD1 or TRBD2 (6 bases each). Trimming removed 4 bases from V and 4 bases from J, with 13 bases in between. This CDR3 spans 14 amino acids. Germline loops: CDR1 MGHRA, CDR2 YSYEKL.

The table lists this clone with a count of one. Other DNA sequences within the sample encode an identical CDR3. The CDR3 region is CASSLDRGEQYF. DNA of the CDR3: TGTGCCAGCAGTTTAGATAGAGGTGAGCAGTACTTC. The chain couples TRBV28 to TRBJ2-7; D unresolved. This CDR3 spans 12 amino acids. The V gene lost 2 bases and the J gene lost 7 bases, with 9 bases spanning the gap. In germline, CDR1 is MDHEN, CDR2 SYDVKM.

The rearrangement joins TRBV7-9 to TRBJ2-6; no definite D call. CDR1 SEHNR and CDR2 FQNEAQ come from the germline V gene (reference sequence). CDR3 length: 15 amino acids. V was clipped by 3 bases and J by 4 bases, with 10 bases between them. The CDR3 sequence is CASSFTDRGANVLTF. The CDR3 region has the DNA TGTGCCAGCAGCTTCACGGACCGGGGGGCCAACGTCCTGACTTTC.

The chain employs TRBV28 and TRBJ1-5; D remains ambiguous. The CDR3 extends over 15 amino acids. V was cut by 7 bases and J by 5 bases, with 18 bases left in between. The germline V gene encodes CDR1 MDHEN and CDR2 SYDVKM. CDR3 loop: CASTVIGPVDQPQHF. CDR3 coding DNA: TGTGCCAGCACTGTTATAGGGCCAGTCGATCAGCCCCAGCATTTT.

This chain joins TRBV30 and TRBJ1-3; D gene uncertain. The V gene's germline CDR1 is GTSNPN and CDR2 SVGIG (reference sequence). Trimming took 2 bases from V and 3 from J, leaving 8 bases between them. This CDR3 comprises 13 residues. CDR3 amino acids: CAWSSDGGNTIYF. As DNA, the CDR3 is TGTGCCTGGAGTTCGGACGGTGGAAACACCATATATTTT.

The rearrangement joins TRBV7-6 to TRBJ2-7, with D perhaps TRBD1 (5 bases). V was clipped by 1 base and J by 3 bases, with 10 bases between them. This CDR3 comprises 14 residues. Per germline, CDR1 SGHVS and CDR2 FNYEAQ. The CDR3 here is CASSLGGLRYEQYF. The CDR3 region has the DNA TGTGCCAGCAGCTTAGGGGGCCTACGCTACGAGCAGTACTTC.

This sequence joins TRBV5-1 and TRBJ2-5; D gene ambiguous. Trimming left V 1 base short and J 3 bases short, with 7 bases between. The germline V gene has CDR1 SGHRS and CDR2 YFSETQ. There are 13 residues in the CDR3. CDR3 nucleotide sequence: TGCGCCAGCAGCTTGTTCGCAGAAGAGACCCAGTACTTC. This gives the protein CASSLFAEETQYF.

As to this clone: Other DNA sequences of this sample code for an identical CDR3. The rearrangement joins TRBV9 to TRBJ2-4, with TRBD1 identical over 7 bases. The germline gives CDR1 SGDLS, CDR2 YYNGEE. With 3 bases clipped from V and 0 bases from J, the junction kept 3 bases outside the gene matches. The CDR3 extends over 15 amino acids. The CDR3 region has the DNA TGTGCCAGCAGCGACAGGGGCCTAGCCAAAAACATTCAGTACTTC. Translated: CASSDRGLAKNIQYF. Full variable domain (missing parts from reference TRBV9 and TRBJ2-4): DSGVTQTPKHLITATGQRVTLRCSPRSGDLSVYWYQQSLDQGLQFLIQYYNGEERAKGNILERFSAQQFPDLHSELNLSSLELGDSALYFCASSDRGLAKNIQYFGAGTRLSVL.

V and J are TRBV7-9 and TRBJ1-2; no reliable D call. Germline loops: CDR1 SEHNR, CDR2 FQNEAQ (reference sequence). The CDR3 is 15 residues long. V lost 5 bases, J lost 1 base, and 14 bases lay in between. The CDR3 DNA follows: TGTGCCAGCAGCCCCCTCCCGAACTTTAACTATGGCTACACCTTC. This encodes CASSPLPNFNYGYTF.

The rearrangement joins TRBV10-3 to TRBJ1-1, with unresolved D. The CDR3 is made up of 13 amino acids. Trimming pared 6 bases from V and 3 bases from J, leaving 11 bases between. Looked up from germline, CDR1 is ENHRY and CDR2 is SYGVKD. The CDR3 DNA is TGTGCCATCAGCCAGATTTCGGACACTGAAGCTTTCTTT. Translating it yields CAISQISDTEAFF.

J is TRBJ2-1 and V is TRBV7-3; 10 nucleotides agree with TRBD2. V trimming: 5 bases; J trimming: 4 bases; junction bases outside the gene matches: 5. The CDR3 has 15 amino acids. CDR1 and CDR2 from the germline V gene are SGHTA and FQGTGA. CDR3 DNA sequence: TGTGCCAGCAGCCCCACTAGCGGGGCGTACAATGAGCAGTTCTTC. Translated: CASSPTSGAYNEQFF.

V gene TRBV7-9 combines with J gene TRBJ2-1, with 11 bases aligning to TRBD2. Germline V gene data show CDR1 as SEHNR and CDR2 as FQNEAQ (reference sequence). V shed 5 bases and J 7 bases; nucleotides not matched to a gene: 10. This CDR3 contains 16 residues. The chain's CDR3 is CASSRLLAGEENEQFF. CDR3 coding DNA: TGTGCCAGCAGCCGACTACTAGCGGGAGAGGAAAATGAGCAGTTCTTC.

The rearrangement joins TRBV10-2 to TRBJ1-2; D call uncertain. The CDR3 runs to 14 residues. CDR1 is WSHSY, CDR2 SAAADI, per germline. V was pared by 3 bases and J by 8 bases, with 16 bases between. The CDR3 DNA reads TGCGCCAGCAGTGAAGCCGGCGGTGGTAGCGGCTACACCTTC. Translation: CASSEAGGGSGYTF.